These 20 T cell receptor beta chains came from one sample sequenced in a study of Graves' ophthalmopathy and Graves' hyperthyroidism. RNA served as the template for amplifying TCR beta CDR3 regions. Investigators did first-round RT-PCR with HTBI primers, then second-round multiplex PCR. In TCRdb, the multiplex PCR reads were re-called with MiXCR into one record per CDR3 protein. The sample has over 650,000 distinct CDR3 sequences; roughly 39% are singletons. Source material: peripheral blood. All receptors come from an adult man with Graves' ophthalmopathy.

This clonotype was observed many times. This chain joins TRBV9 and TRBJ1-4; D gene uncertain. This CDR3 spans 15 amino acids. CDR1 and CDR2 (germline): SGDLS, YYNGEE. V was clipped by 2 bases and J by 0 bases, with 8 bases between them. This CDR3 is CASSVSPTTNEKLFF. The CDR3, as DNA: TGTGCCAGCAGCGTCAGCCCAACAACTAATGAAAAACTGTTTTTT.

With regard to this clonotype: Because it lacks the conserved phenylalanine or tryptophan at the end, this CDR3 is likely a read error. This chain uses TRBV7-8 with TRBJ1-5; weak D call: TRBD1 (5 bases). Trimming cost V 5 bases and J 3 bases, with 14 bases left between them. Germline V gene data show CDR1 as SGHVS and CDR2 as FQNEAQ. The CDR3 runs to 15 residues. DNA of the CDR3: TGTGCCAGCAGCCTAAGAGGGGAGTACAATCAGCCCCAGCATTTA. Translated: CASSLRGEYNQPQHL.

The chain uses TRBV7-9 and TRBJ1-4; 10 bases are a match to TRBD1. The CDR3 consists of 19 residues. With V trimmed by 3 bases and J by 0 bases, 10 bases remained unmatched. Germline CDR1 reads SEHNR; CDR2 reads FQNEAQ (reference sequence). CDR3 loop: CASSFKPGTGATTNEKLFF. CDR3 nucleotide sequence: TGTGCCAGCAGCTTCAAACCCGGGACAGGGGCCACAACTAATGAAAAACTGTTTTTT.

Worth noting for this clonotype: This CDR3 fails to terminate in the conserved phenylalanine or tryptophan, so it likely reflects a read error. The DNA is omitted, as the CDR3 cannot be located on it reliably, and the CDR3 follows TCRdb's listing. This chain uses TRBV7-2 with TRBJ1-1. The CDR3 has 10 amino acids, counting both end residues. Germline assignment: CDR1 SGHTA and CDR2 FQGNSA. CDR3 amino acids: CASSFSTGSS.

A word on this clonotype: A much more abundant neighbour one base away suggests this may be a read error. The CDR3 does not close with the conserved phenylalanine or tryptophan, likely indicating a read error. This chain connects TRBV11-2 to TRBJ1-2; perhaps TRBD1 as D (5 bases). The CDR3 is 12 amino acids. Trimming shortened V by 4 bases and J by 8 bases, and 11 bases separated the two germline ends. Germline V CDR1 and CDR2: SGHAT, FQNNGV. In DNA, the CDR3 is TGTGCCAGCAGCTCGGGGACGGGAGGCTACACCCTC. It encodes CASSSGTGGYTL.

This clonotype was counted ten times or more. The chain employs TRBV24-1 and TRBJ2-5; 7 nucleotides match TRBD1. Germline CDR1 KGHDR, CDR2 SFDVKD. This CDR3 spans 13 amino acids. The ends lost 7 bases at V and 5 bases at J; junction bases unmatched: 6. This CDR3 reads CATRHQGEETQYF. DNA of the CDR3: TGTGCCACCAGGCACCAGGGGGAGGAGACCCAGTACTTC.

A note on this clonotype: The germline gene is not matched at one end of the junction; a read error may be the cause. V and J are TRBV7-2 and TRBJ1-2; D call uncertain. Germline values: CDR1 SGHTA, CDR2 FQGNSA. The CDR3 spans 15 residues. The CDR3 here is CASSLTQRANYGHTF. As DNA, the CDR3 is TGTGCCAGCAGCTTAACACAGAGGGCGAACTATGGCCACACCTTC.

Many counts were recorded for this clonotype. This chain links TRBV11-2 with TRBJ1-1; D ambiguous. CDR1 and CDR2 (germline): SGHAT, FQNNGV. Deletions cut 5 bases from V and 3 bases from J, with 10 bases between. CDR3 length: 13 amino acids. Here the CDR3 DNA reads TGTGCCAGCAGCCCCAATTCGGACACTGAAGCTTTCTTT. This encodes CASSPNSDTEAFF.

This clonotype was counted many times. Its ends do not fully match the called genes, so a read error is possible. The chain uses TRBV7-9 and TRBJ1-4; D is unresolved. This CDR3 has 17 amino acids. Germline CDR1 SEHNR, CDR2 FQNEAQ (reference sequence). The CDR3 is CANSLGLQTRSHEKLFF. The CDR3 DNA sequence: TGTGCCAACAGCTTAGGGCTGCAGACGCGTAGTCATGAAAAACTGTTTTTT.

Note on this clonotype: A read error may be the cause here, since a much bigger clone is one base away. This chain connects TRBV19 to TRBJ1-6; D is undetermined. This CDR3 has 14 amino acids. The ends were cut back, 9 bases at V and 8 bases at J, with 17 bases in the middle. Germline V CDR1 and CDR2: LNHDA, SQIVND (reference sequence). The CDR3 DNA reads TGTGCCAGCAGCCAAGATGTTCGGCATTCACCCCTCCACTTT. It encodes CASSQDVRHSPLHF.

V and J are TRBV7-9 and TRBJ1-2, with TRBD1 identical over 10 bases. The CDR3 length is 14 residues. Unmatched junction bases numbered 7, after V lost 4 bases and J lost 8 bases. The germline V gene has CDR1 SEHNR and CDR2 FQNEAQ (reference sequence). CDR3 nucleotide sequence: TGTGCCAGCAGCTACAGACAGGGGGCGCGAGGCTACACCTTC. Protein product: CASSYRQGARGYTF.

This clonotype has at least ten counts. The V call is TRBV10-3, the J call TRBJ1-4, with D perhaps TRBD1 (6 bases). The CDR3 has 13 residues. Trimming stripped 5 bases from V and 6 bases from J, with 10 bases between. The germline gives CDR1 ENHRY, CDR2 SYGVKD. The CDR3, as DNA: TGTGCCATCAGTTTACAGGGAGATGAAAAACTGTTTTTT. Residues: CAISLQGDEKLFF.

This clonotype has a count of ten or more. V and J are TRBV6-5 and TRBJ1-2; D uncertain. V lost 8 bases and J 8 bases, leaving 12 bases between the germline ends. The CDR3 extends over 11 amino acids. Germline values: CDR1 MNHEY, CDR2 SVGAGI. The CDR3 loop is CASRSVWGYTF. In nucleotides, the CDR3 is TGTGCCAGCCGCTCGGTGTGGGGCTACACCTTC.

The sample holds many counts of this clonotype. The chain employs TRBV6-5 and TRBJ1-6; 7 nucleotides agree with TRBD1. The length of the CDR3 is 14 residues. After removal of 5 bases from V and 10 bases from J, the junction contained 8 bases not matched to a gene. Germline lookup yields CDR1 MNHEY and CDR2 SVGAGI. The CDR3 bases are TGTGCCAGCAGTCAGGGGGGTTTGGAGTCACCCCTCCACTTT. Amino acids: CASSQGGLESPLHF.

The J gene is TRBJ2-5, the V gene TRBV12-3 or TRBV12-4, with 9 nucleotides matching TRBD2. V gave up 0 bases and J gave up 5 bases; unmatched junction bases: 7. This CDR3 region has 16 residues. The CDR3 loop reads CASSLASAGGRETQYF. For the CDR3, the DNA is TGTGCCAGCAGTTTAGCGTCAGCGGGGGGCCGGGAGACCCAGTACTTC.

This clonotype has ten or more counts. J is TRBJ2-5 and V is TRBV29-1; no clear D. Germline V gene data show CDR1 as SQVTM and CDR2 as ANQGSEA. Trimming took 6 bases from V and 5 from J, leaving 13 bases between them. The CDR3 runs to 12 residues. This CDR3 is CSVTPGSETQYF. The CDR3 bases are TGCAGCGTGACCCCGGGTTCGGAGACCCAGTACTTC.

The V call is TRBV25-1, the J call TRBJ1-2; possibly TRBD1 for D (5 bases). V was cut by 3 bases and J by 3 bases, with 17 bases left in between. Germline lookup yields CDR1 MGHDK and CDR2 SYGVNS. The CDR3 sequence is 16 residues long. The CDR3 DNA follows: TGTGCCAGCAGTGAGCATCTAGCGGGGGTGGACTATGGCTACACCTTC. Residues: CASSEHLAGVDYGYTF.

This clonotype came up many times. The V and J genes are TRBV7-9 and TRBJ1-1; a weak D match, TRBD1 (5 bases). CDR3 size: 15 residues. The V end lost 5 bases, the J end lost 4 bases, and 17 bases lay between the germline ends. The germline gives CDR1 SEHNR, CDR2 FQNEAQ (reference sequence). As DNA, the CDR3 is TGTGCCAGCAGCACGCAGGCTAACAGGATCACTGAAGCTTTCTTT. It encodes CASSTQANRITEAFF.

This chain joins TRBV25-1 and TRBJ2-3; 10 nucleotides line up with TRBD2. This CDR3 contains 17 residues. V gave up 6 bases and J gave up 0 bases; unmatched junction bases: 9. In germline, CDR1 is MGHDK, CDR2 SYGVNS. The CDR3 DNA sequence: TGTGCCAGCAGGTCTAGCGGGGGATTGATGAGCACAGATACGCAGTATTTT. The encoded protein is CASRSSGGLMSTDTQYF.

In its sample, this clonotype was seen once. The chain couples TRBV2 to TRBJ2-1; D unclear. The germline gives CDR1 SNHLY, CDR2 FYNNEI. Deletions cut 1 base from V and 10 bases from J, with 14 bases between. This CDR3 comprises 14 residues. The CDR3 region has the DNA TGTGCCAGCAGTGAAGGATCGGGCTTTCGGGAGCAGTTCTTC. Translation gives CASSEGSGFREQFF.